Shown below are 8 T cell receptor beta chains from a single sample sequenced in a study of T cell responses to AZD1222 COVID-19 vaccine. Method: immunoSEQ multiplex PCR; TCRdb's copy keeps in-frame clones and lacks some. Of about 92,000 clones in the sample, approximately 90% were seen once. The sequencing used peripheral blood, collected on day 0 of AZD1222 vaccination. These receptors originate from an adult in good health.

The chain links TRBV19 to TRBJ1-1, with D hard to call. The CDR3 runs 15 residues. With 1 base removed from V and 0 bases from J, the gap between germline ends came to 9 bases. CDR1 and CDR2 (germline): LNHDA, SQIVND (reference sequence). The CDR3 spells CASSIAGDMNTEAFF. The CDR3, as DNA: TGTGCCAGTAGTATAGCGGGAGACATGAACACTGAAGCTTTCTTT.

The DNA for the CDR3 is TGTGCCAGTAGCCTAAACAGGGGGCGCGCGTATGGCTACACCTTC. Translating gives CASSLNRGRAYGYTF. The V call is TRBV19, the J call TRBJ1-2; 9 nucleotides line up with TRBD1. Trimming cost V 6 bases and J 5 bases; bases outside gene matches: 10. CDR1 LNHDA and CDR2 SQIVND come from the germline V gene (reference sequence). The CDR3 is 15 amino acids.

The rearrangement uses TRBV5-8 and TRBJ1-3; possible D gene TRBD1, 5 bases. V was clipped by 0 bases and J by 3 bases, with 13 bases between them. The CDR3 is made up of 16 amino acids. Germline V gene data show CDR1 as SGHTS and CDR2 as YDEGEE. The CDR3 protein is CASSLGRGALGNTIYF. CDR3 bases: TGTGCCAGCAGCTTGGGTCGCGGGGCACTTGGAAACACCATATATTTT.

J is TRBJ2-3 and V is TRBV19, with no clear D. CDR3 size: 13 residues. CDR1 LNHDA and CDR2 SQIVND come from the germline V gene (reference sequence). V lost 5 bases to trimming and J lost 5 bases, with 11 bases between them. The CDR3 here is CASSFRVGDTQYF. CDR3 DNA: TGTGCCAGTAGTTTCCGGGTTGGAGATACGCAGTATTTT.

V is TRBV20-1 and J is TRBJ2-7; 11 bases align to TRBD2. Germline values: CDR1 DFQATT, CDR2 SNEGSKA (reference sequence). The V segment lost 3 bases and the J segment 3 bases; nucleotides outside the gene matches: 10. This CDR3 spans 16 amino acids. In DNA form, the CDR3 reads TGCAGTGCTAGTCCGATAGCGGGAGGGCCTGTCTACGAGCAGTACTTC. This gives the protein CSASPIAGGPVYEQYF.

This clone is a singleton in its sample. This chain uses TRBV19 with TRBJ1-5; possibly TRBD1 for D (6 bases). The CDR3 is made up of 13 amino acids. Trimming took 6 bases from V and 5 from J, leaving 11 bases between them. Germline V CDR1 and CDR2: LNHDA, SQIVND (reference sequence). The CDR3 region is CASRPRTDQPQHF. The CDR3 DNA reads TGTGCCAGTAGACCGAGGACAGATCAGCCCCAGCATTTT.

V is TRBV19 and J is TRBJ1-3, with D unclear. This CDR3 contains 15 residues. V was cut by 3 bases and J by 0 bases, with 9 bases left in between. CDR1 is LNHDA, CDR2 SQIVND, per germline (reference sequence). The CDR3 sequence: CASSMLFSSGNTIYF. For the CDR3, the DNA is TGTGCCAGTAGTATGCTCTTTAGCTCTGGAAACACCATATATTTT. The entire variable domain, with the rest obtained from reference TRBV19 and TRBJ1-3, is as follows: DGGITQSPKYLFRKEGQNVTLSCEQNLNHDAMYWYRQDPGQGLRLIYYSQIVNDFQKGDIAEGYSVSREKKESFPLTVTSAQKNPTAFYLCASSMLFSSGNTIYFGEGSWLTVV.

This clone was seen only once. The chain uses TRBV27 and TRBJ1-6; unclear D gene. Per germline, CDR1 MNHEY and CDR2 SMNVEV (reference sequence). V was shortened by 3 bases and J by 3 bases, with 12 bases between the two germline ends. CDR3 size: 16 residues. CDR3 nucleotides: TGTGCCAGCAGTTTTAAGGGCACGCTCTATAATTCACCCCTCCACTTT. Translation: CASSFKGTLYNSPLHF.